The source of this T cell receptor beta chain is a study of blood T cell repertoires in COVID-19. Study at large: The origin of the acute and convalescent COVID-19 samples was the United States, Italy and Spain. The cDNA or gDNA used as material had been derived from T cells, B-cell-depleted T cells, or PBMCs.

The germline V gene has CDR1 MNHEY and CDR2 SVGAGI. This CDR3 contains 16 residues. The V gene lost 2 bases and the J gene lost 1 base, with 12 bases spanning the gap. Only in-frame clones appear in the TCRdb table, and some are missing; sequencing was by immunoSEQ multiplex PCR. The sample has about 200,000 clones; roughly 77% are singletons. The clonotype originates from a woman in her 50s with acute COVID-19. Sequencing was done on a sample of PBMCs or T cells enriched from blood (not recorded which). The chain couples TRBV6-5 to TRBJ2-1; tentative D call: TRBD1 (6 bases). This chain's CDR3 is CASSYGTKGSYNEQFF. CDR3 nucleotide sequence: TGTGCCAGCAGTTACGGGACAAAGGGGTCCTACAATGAGCAGTTCTTC.